Presented here are 30 T cell receptor beta chains from one specimen sequenced in a study of blood T cell repertoires in COVID-19. Method: immunoSEQ multiplex PCR; TCRdb's copy keeps in-frame clones and lacks some. This table has 300,000 to 350,000 clones, approximately 90% appearing once. Specimen: peripheral blood. Receptors originate from a man aged 25 to 40 with COVID-19, enrolled during active disease.

The V gene is TRBV30, the J gene TRBJ2-7, with 8 nucleotides matching TRBD1. Trimming cost V 5 bases and J 3 bases; bases outside gene matches: 9. CDR1 GTSNPN and CDR2 SVGIG come from the germline V gene (reference sequence). This CDR3 is built from 14 residues. CDR3 protein: CAWGKTGDGYEQYF. In DNA, the CDR3 is TGTGCCTGGGGAAAGACAGGGGACGGCTACGAGCAGTACTTC.

The chain joins TRBV13 to TRBJ2-1; the match to TRBD1 covers 9 bases. Germline values: CDR1 PRHDT, CDR2 FYEKMQ (reference sequence). V trimming: 5 bases; J trimming: 5 bases; junction bases outside the gene matches: 7. The CDR3 runs 15 residues. The DNA for the CDR3 is TGTGCCAGCAGCACCACAGGGGGCGGGCACAATGAGCAGTTCTTC. It specifies CASSTTGGGHNEQFF. Using reference TRBV13 and TRBJ2-1 for the parts outside the CDR3, the full variable domain is AAGVIQSPRHLIKEKRETATLKCYPIPRHDTVYWYQQGPGQDPQFLISFYEKMQSDKGSIPDRFSAQQFSDYHSELNMSSLELGDSALYFCASSTTGGGHNEQFFGPGTRLTVL.

This clone was seen a few times. The genes are TRBV5-1 and TRBJ1-2; 8 positions match TRBD1. Losses at the gene ends were 0 bases for V and 8 bases for J; bases not matched to a gene: 9. Germline assignment: CDR1 SGHRS and CDR2 YFSETQ. This CDR3 is built from 15 residues. The chain's CDR3 is CASSLAGAGGSGYTF. CDR3 in DNA: TGCGCCAGCAGCTTGGCCGGGGCAGGGGGCAGCGGCTACACCTTC. Looking up the rest from reference TRBV5-1 and TRBJ1-2 gives the full variable domain: KAGVTQTPRYLIKTRGQQVTLSCSPISGHRSVSWYQQTPGQGLQFLFEYFSETQRNKGNFPGRFSGRQFSNSRSEMNVSTLELGDSALYLCASSLAGAGGSGYTFGSGTRLTVV.

This sequence joins TRBV5-5 and TRBJ2-7, with D perhaps TRBD2 (6 bases). V lost 0 bases, J lost 4 bases, and 14 bases lay in between. Per the germline V gene, CDR1 is SGHKS and CDR2 is YYEKEE (reference sequence). The CDR3 runs 15 residues. The CDR3 nucleotides read TGTGCCAGCAGCTTGGCCCCGGGACTGCAATACGAGCAGTACTTC. Amino acid sequence: CASSLAPGLQYEQYF.

This clone showed up just a few times. The chain joins TRBV19 to TRBJ1-1; 8 bases agree with TRBD1. CDR1 is LNHDA and CDR2 is SQIVND in the germline V gene (reference sequence). V shed 7 bases and J 3 bases; nucleotides not matched to a gene: 4. This CDR3 spans 13 amino acids. CDR3 in DNA: TGTGCCAGTACTTGGACAGGGCACACTGAAGCTTTCTTT. This encodes CASTWTGHTEAFF.

V usage is TRBV28 and J usage is TRBJ2-7, with a weak D call TRBD2 (5 bases). The V gene's germline CDR1 is MDHEN and CDR2 SYDVKM. The CDR3 contains 16 residues. V was shortened by 5 bases and J by 1 base, with 18 bases between the two germline ends. CDR3 region: CASSPGGAKRSYEQYF. In DNA form, the CDR3 reads TGTGCCAGCAGTCCCGGAGGTGCAAAACGGTCCTACGAGCAGTACTTC.

The chain combines TRBV28 with TRBJ2-5, with 7 bases lining up with TRBD1. The CDR3 loop spans 14 amino acids. Per germline, CDR1 MDHEN and CDR2 SYDVKM. V was clipped by 7 bases and J by 5 bases; unmatched bases: 10. CDR3 protein: CASKPPGGRETQYF. The CDR3 nucleotides are TGTGCCAGCAAACCCCCAGGGGGAAGGGAGACCCAGTACTTC.

The chain recombines TRBV29-1 with TRBJ2-5; 13 nucleotides agree with TRBD2. Per germline, CDR1 SQVTM and CDR2 ANQGSEA. Trimming cost V 3 bases and J 1 base; bases outside gene matches: 2. The CDR3 spans 15 residues. The CDR3 spells CSVDRLAGGQETQYF. The CDR3 DNA is TGCAGCGTTGACCGACTAGCGGGGGGCCAAGAGACCCAGTACTTC.

This chain connects TRBV25-1 to TRBJ1-3; 7 nucleotides match TRBD1. Germline lookup yields CDR1 MGHDK and CDR2 SYGVNS. V lost 0 bases and J lost 2; bases outside the gene matches: 4. The CDR3 is made up of 16 amino acids. For the CDR3, the DNA is TGTGCCAGCAGTGAATATGCGACAGGGACTGGAAACACCATATATTTT. It translates to CASSEYATGTGNTIYF.

This chain links TRBV7-2 with TRBJ1-5; D is perhaps TRBD1 (5 bases). The CDR3 loop spans 15 amino acids. V shed 2 bases and J shed 6 bases, with 14 bases lying between them. Germline lookup yields CDR1 SGHTA and CDR2 FQGNSA. CDR3 DNA sequence: TGTGCCAGCAGCTTAACGGGGGGAAGAGGTCAGCCCCAGCATTTT. It specifies CASSLTGGRGQPQHF.

The chain uses TRBV5-6 and TRBJ1-3; 9 bases match TRBD1. The CDR3 runs 14 residues. Losses at the gene ends were 0 bases for V and 5 bases for J; bases not matched to a gene: 0. Germline loops: CDR1 SGHDT, CDR2 YYEEEE. The CDR3 DNA follows: TGTGCCAGCAGCTTGGACAGGGGGCGAAACACCATATATTTT. It specifies CASSLDRGRNTIYF.

The chain employs TRBV10-3 and TRBJ2-1; 8 bases match TRBD2. The CDR3 extends over 16 amino acids. V trimming: 8 bases; J trimming: 0 bases; junction bases outside the gene matches: 9. CDR1 is ENHRY and CDR2 is SYGVKD in the germline V gene. The CDR3 DNA follows: TGTGCCATCGCTAAAAGCGGGGGCCGCTCCTACAATGAGCAGTTCTTC. Its translation: CAIAKSGGRSYNEQFF.

The V call is TRBV9, the J call TRBJ2-5; TRBD1 matches 9 bases. Trimming cost V 2 bases and J 2 bases; bases outside gene matches: 7. The CDR3 covers 16 residues. Looked up from germline, CDR1 is SGDLS and CDR2 is YYNGEE. The CDR3 is CASSVSGGTGQETQYF. The CDR3 bases are TGTGCCAGCAGCGTCAGCGGTGGGACAGGGCAAGAGACCCAGTACTTC. Combining the CDR3 with reference TRBV9 and TRBJ2-5 gives the whole variable domain DSGVTQTPKHLITATGQRVTLRCSPRSGDLSVYWYQQSLDQGLQFLIQYYNGEERAKGNILERFSAQQFPDLHSELNLSSLELGDSALYFCASSVSGGTGQETQYFGPGTRLLVL.

The chain joins TRBV7-6 to TRBJ2-2; 13 bases fit TRBD2. Germline trimming cut 4 bases from V and 4 bases from J; bases unmatched to any gene: 6. CDR1 SGHVS and CDR2 FNYEAQ come from the germline V gene. This CDR3 contains 17 residues. The CDR3 DNA reads as TGTGCCAGCAGCTACTCGGGACTAGCGGGATTCACCGGGGAGCTGTTTTTT. This codes for CASSYSGLAGFTGELFF.

The chain links TRBV2 to TRBJ2-2; 9 bases fit TRBD1. Germline CDR1 reads SNHLY; CDR2 reads FYNNEI. This CDR3 is built from 15 residues. Trimming at V came to 10 bases and at J to 6 bases, leaving 12 bases not matched to a gene. The CDR3 coding sequence is TGTGCCACCAAAAGGACAGGGGTTTTGGCCGGGGAGCTGTTTTTT. Protein: CATKRTGVLAGELFF.

The gene calls are TRBV10-3 and TRBJ2-1; 12 bases fit TRBD2. Germline lookup yields CDR1 ENHRY and CDR2 SYGVKD. The CDR3 has 17 residues. V dropped 0 bases and J dropped 6; count of bases not matched to a gene: 6. The CDR3 is CAISESFPSGRVNEQFF. CDR3 DNA sequence: TGTGCCATCAGTGAGTCCTTTCCTAGCGGGAGGGTCAATGAGCAGTTCTTC.

The gene calls are TRBV18 and TRBJ2-1; possible D gene TRBD2, 5 bases. This CDR3 spans 17 amino acids. Looked up from germline, CDR1 is KGHSH and CDR2 is LQKENI. The ends were cut back, 3 bases at V and 4 bases at J, with 19 bases in the middle. CDR3 sequence reads: CASSPLTAAGSYNEQFF. The CDR3 DNA sequence: TGTGCCAGCTCACCTTTGACGGCGGCGGGCTCGTACAATGAGCAGTTCTTC.

This rearrangement joins TRBV11-3 to TRBJ2-1, with 10 bases aligning to TRBD2. The CDR3 loop spans 17 amino acids. V shed 1 base and J 1 base; nucleotides not matched to a gene: 4. Germline assignment: CDR1 SGHNT and CDR2 YENEEA. CDR3 bases: TGTGCCAGCAGCTTAGCCGGACTAGCGGATTCCTACAATGAGCAGTTCTTC. It is translated as CASSLAGLADSYNEQFF.

V gene TRBV19 combines with J gene TRBJ2-1; D is unclear. The V gene lost 4 bases and the J gene lost 5 bases, with 12 bases spanning the gap. The CDR3 totals 14 residues. CDR1 is LNHDA and CDR2 is SQIVND in the germline V gene (reference sequence). This CDR3 is CASSNAWQDNEQFF. As DNA, the CDR3 is TGTGCCAGTAGTAACGCGTGGCAGGACAATGAGCAGTTCTTC. The whole variable domain, filled in from reference TRBV19 and TRBJ2-1, reads DGGITQSPKYLFRKEGQNVTLSCEQNLNHDAMYWYRQDPGQGLRLIYYSQIVNDFQKGDIAEGYSVSREKKESFPLTVTSAQKNPTAFYLCASSNAWQDNEQFFGPGTRLTVL.

The chain uses TRBV28 and TRBJ1-3, with D hard to call. Germline loops: CDR1 MDHEN, CDR2 SYDVKM. The ends were cut back, 6 bases at V and 3 bases at J, with 6 bases in the middle. CDR3 length equals 12 residues. The CDR3 DNA is TGTGCCAGCAGCGAACTTGGAAACACCATATATTTT. It codes for CASSELGNTIYF.

The rearrangement uses TRBV7-3 and TRBJ2-3, with a possible D match to TRBD1 (5 bases). This CDR3 spans 15 amino acids. The ends were cut back, 5 bases at V and 2 bases at J, with 14 bases in the middle. CDR1 and CDR2 from the germline V gene are SGHTA and FQGTGA. The CDR3, as DNA: TGTGCCAGCAGCCTACGTCAGGGTTACACAGATACGCAGTATTTT. This sequence encodes CASSLRQGYTDTQYF.

The sample holds one count of this clone. This chain's CDR3 is CASSPRVRGANVLTF. Written as DNA, the CDR3 is TGTGCCAGCAGCCCCAGGGTTAGGGGGGCCAACGTCCTGACTTTC. The V gene is TRBV3-1 (or the pseudogene TRBV3-2), the J gene TRBJ2-6, with D possibly TRBD1 on 5 matching bases. From germline, CDR1 is LGHDT and CDR2 YNNKEL (reference sequence). The CDR3 consists of 15 residues. Trimming shortened V by 4 bases and J by 4 bases, and 11 bases separated the two germline ends.

The chain has TRBV10-3 and TRBJ1-4; 11 bases are a match to TRBD1. The CDR3 loop spans 15 amino acids. CDR1 is ENHRY and CDR2 is SYGVKD in the germline V gene. Trimming at V came to 0 bases and at J to 7 bases, leaving 1 base not matched to a gene. The CDR3 loop is CAISESGTGGEKLFF. CDR3 nucleotides: TGTGCCATCAGTGAGTCGGGGACAGGGGGTGAAAAACTGTTTTTT.

This chain uses TRBV6-6 with TRBJ1-4; possible D gene TRBD1, 6 bases. V was clipped by 6 bases and J by 5 bases, with 10 bases between them. The V gene's germline CDR1 is MNHNY and CDR2 SVGAGI (reference sequence). This CDR3 region has 13 residues. The CDR3 region is CASRWTVNEKLFF. The CDR3 nucleotides read TGTGCCAGCAGATGGACAGTGAATGAAAAACTGTTTTTT.

The gene calls are TRBV6-5 and TRBJ1-1, with D perhaps matching TRBD1 (5 bases). This CDR3 contains 14 residues. Germline-derived CDR1 and CDR2 are MNHEY and SVGAGI. Trimming pared 6 bases from V and 3 bases from J, leaving 14 bases between. The CDR3 DNA follows: TGTGCCAGCAGCGAGGTCGTGACAGACACTGAAGCTTTCTTT. It encodes CASSEVVTDTEAFF.

This clone was observed once. V and J are TRBV6-5 and TRBJ2-5; 7 nucleotides agree with TRBD2. Trimming took 1 base from V and 5 from J; bases not matched to a gene: 7. Per the germline V gene, CDR1 is MNHEY and CDR2 is SVGAGI. This CDR3 has 15 residues. CDR3 nucleotides: TGTGCCAGCAGTTACTATGGCGGGAGTAGGGAGACCCAGTACTTC. This codes for CASSYYGGSRETQYF.

The chain combines TRBV6-5 with TRBJ2-7; D remains unclear. Trimming shortened V by 4 bases and J by 0 bases, and 10 bases separated the two germline ends. The CDR3 sequence is 14 residues long. Germline-derived CDR1 and CDR2 are MNHEY and SVGAGI. CDR3 residues: CASSFLTGSYEQYF. Here the CDR3 DNA reads TGTGCCAGCAGTTTCCTTACGGGCTCCTACGAGCAGTACTTC.

The chain carries TRBV19 and TRBJ2-1; D is undetermined. V was clipped by 7 bases and J by 4 bases, with 14 bases between them. CDR1 and CDR2 (germline): LNHDA, SQIVND (reference sequence). CDR3 length equals 14 residues. CDR3 bases: TGTGCCAGTAACCCAAAGCCCGGGTACAATGAGCAGTTCTTC. It specifies CASNPKPGYNEQFF.

The gene calls are TRBV7-2 and TRBJ2-3, with 7 bases lining up with TRBD2. CDR1 is SGHTA and CDR2 is FQGNSA in the germline V gene. Trimming took 0 bases from V and 2 from J; bases not matched to a gene: 5. The CDR3 consists of 16 residues. CDR3 in amino acids: CASSLAMGGDTDTQYF. Here the CDR3 DNA reads TGTGCCAGCAGCTTAGCGATGGGGGGGGACACAGATACGCAGTATTTT.

The gene calls are TRBV12-3 or TRBV12-4 and TRBJ1-6; D gene unclear. CDR3 length: 13 amino acids. The ends were cut back, 3 bases at V and 10 bases at J, with 10 bases in the middle. In nucleotides, the CDR3 is TGTGCCAGCAGTTTTCTCCGGTCCTCACCCCTCCACTTT. Its protein is CASSFLRSSPLHF.